Given below is one T cell receptor (beta chain) in context. Antigen specificity is unknown. This record belongs to a study of T cell responses to AZD1222 COVID-19 vaccine. Points from the study as a whole: There were mostly white British donors and more females than males, and clonal diversity was possibly underestimated. Spike-specific TCR breadth and depth grew following two AZD1222 doses.

CDR1 LNHDA and CDR2 SQIVND come from the germline V gene (reference sequence). This CDR3 is built from 19 residues. J was trimmed by 0 bases and V by 3 bases; bases with no gene match: 8. Repertoires were generated with immunoSEQ multiplex PCR, while TCRdb's copy carries only in-frame clones and drops some. The table lists approximately 160,000 clones, approximately 90% of them singletons, with 4% to 5.5% in the top ten. The chain links TRBV19 to TRBJ2-1, with 13 bases matching TRBD2. Sequenced material: peripheral blood, taken on day 0 of AZD1222 vaccination. The sequence derives from an adult in good health. CDR3 nucleotide sequence: TGTGCCAGTAGTATTAGGGGACTAGCGGGGACCGTCTCCTACAATGAGCAGTTCTTC. Amino acid sequence: CASSIRGLAGTVSYNEQFF. Drawing the rest from reference TRBV19 and TRBJ2-1, the complete variable domain is DGGITQSPKYLFRKEGQNVTLSCEQNLNHDAMYWYRQDPGQGLRLIYYSQIVNDFQKGDIAEGYSVSREKKESFPLTVTSAQKNPTAFYLCASSIRGLAGTVSYNEQFFGPGTRLTVL.